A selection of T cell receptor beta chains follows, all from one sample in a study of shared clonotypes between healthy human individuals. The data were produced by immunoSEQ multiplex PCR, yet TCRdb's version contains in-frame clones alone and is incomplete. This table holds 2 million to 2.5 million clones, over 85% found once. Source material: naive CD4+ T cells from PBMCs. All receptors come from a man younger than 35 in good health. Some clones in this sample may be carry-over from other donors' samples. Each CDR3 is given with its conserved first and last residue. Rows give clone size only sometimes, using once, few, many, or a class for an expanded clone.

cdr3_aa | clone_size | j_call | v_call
CAWSVWGRNSYEQYF | NA | TRBJ2-7 | TRBV30
CASSSGLAGGVITGELFF | NA | TRBJ2-2 | TRBV7-8
CASSLAALGGNEQFF | NA | TRBJ2-1 | TRBV7-9
CASSLVVGQSTDTQYF | once | TRBJ2-3 | TRBV5-1
CASRVGGGGYGYTF | NA | TRBJ1-2 | TRBV28
CASSVRTGNGANVLTF | once | TRBJ2-6 | TRBV9
CATSRDVEQFF | NA | TRBJ2-1 | TRBV15
CATSRDAPDSYQPQHF | NA | TRBJ1-5 | TRBV15
CASSLAGGYNEKLFF | NA | TRBJ1-4 | TRBV7-2
CATWDPPRNQPQHF | NA | TRBJ1-5 | TRBV19
CASSLLAGSYEQYF | NA | TRBJ2-7 | TRBV27
CASSLDLAGDLVNEQFF | NA | TRBJ2-1 | TRBV7-8
CASRGLADSTDTQYF | NA | TRBJ2-3 | TRBV10-1
CASSPGLAPADTQYF | NA | TRBJ2-3 | TRBV5-4
CATSKITGGNTEAFF | NA | TRBJ1-1 | TRBV15
CASSLWAGGGETQYF | NA | TRBJ2-5 | TRBV28
CASSEVWTNYNEQFF | NA | TRBJ2-1 | TRBV6-1
CASRRTIGETQYF | NA | TRBJ2-5 | TRBV10-2
CASKRGRGEQYF | NA | TRBJ2-7 | TRBV28
CASSTSLTGTYNEQFF | NA | TRBJ2-1 | TRBV5-5
CASSDSKQGRSTEAFF | NA | TRBJ1-1 | TRBV5-1
CASSPRGGEAAKNIQYF | NA | TRBJ2-4 | TRBV18
CASSLTSGANEQFF | once | TRBJ2-1 | TRBV5-1
CASSRGASGANVLTF | NA | TRBJ2-6 | TRBV11-3
CASSSPAQRGSYEQYF | NA | TRBJ2-7 | TRBV28
CASSQDRDRPKQYF | once | TRBJ2-7 | TRBV14
CASSRDRRSDTQYF | NA | TRBJ2-3 | TRBV28
CASSASSGRALNEQFF | NA | TRBJ2-1 | TRBV5-1
CAWSRQGEAFF | NA | TRBJ1-1 | TRBV30